Below are 9 T cell receptor beta chains sequenced from a single sample in a study of blood T cell repertoires in COVID-19. TCRdb keeps only in-frame clones here, not all; method: immunoSEQ multiplex PCR. The sample consists of roughly 77,000 clones, roughly 80% of them appearing once. The sequenced material came from peripheral blood. These receptors all come from a man in his sixties with COVID-19, enrolled during active disease.

This clone was detected once. This chain links TRBV7-6 with TRBJ2-1; D perhaps matches TRBD2 (6 bases). This CDR3 has 15 amino acids. V lost 4 bases and J 8 bases, leaving 18 bases between the germline ends. Germline V CDR1 and CDR2: SGHVS, FNYEAQ. The CDR3 coding sequence is TGTGCCAGCAGCTCCACGGGGCGGGGAGTCTATGAGCAGTTCTTC. It codes for CASSSTGRGVYEQFF.

The gene calls are TRBV2 and TRBJ2-5; 8 positions agree with TRBD2. Germline lookup yields CDR1 SNHLY and CDR2 FYNNEI. The trim removed 8 bases at V and 5 bases at J, leaving 16 bases unmatched. CDR3 length: 16 amino acids. The CDR3 DNA is TGTGCCAGCCGCTCGTGGCGGGGGGCCCCCCCGGAGACCCAGTACTTC. Encoded protein: CASRSWRGAPPETQYF.

V gene TRBV24-1 combines with J gene TRBJ2-5, with TRBD2 as a possible D gene (5 bases). This CDR3 is 16 amino acids long. CDR1 and CDR2 (germline): KGHDR, SFDVKD. With 5 bases removed from V and 0 bases from J, the gap between germline ends came to 15 bases. The CDR3 bases are TGTGCCACCAGTGTCCCCTCCCGGGGAAACCAAGAGACCCAGTACTTC. It is translated as CATSVPSRGNQETQYF.

As to this clone: A junction boundary mismatches the germline segment, possibly from a read error. The chain recombines TRBV28 with TRBJ2-7; 15 nucleotides line up with TRBD2. The length of the CDR3 is 18 residues. Germline loops: CDR1 MDHEN, CDR2 SYDVKM. The CDR3 DNA follows: TGTGCCAGCAGCTCCCCTCGGACTAGCGGGAGGGCCGGGGACGAGCAGTGCTTC. Protein product: CASSSPRTSGRAGDEQCF.

In this sample, this clone turned up a few times. The chain has TRBV5-1 and TRBJ1-1, with D maybe TRBD1 (5 bases). There are 12 residues in the CDR3. Germline V CDR1 and CDR2: SGHRS, YFSETQ. V was cut by 0 bases and J by 8 bases, with 8 bases left in between. The CDR3 protein is CASSLAGEEAFF. The CDR3 DNA follows: TGCGCCAGCAGCTTGGCGGGGGAGGAAGCTTTCTTT. Full variable domain (outside the CDR3, taken from reference TRBV5-1 and TRBJ1-1): KAGVTQTPRYLIKTRGQQVTLSCSPISGHRSVSWYQQTPGQGLQFLFEYFSETQRNKGNFPGRFSGRQFSNSRSEMNVSTLELGDSALYLCASSLAGEEAFFGQGTRLTVV.

This clone was recorded a few times. The J gene is TRBJ2-2, the V gene TRBV6-1; no clear D. V was clipped by 2 bases and J by 3 bases, with 7 bases between them. The CDR3 runs 14 residues. Per the germline V gene, CDR1 is MNHNS and CDR2 is SASEGT. The CDR3 protein is CASSEWSDTGELFF. The CDR3 DNA sequence: TGTGCCAGCAGTGAATGGAGCGACACCGGGGAGCTGTTTTTT.

V gene TRBV4-1 combines with J gene TRBJ1-6; possibly TRBD1 for D (6 bases). The germline gives CDR1 MGHRA, CDR2 YSYEKL. V lost 0 bases to trimming and J lost 10 bases, with 13 bases between them. The CDR3 length is 15 residues. The CDR3 sequence is CASSQDWQGLSPLHF. The CDR3 DNA follows: TGCGCCAGCAGCCAAGATTGGCAGGGGCTCTCACCCCTCCACTTT.

In its sample, this clone was seen a few times. V gene TRBV11-3 combines with J gene TRBJ2-1, with D uncertain. Looked up from germline, CDR1 is SGHNT and CDR2 is YENEEA. V gave up 5 bases and J gave up 6 bases, with 14 bases separating them. This CDR3 has 14 residues. The CDR3 loop is CASSTWSNVNEQFF. The CDR3, as DNA: TGTGCCAGCAGCACATGGAGTAATGTCAATGAGCAGTTCTTC.

This clone came up once. The rearrangement links TRBV19 to TRBJ1-1; weak D call: TRBD1 (6 bases). This CDR3 is built from 15 residues. Per germline, CDR1 LNHDA and CDR2 SQIVND (reference sequence). V lost 5 bases and J 4 bases, leaving 17 bases between the germline ends. The CDR3 sequence: CASSPIPGVSTEAFF. In DNA form, the CDR3 reads TGTGCCAGTAGTCCAATCCCAGGGGTGAGCACTGAAGCTTTCTTT.